This T cell receptor (beta chain) appears in the sequencing data of a study of T cell responses to AZD1222 COVID-19 vaccine. Using immunoSEQ multiplex PCR, the repertoire was profiled, and TCRdb retains in-frame clones only, with some absent. Of roughly 270,000 clones in the sample, around 93% are singletons; the top ten hold roughly 0.5%. Trimming cost V 5 bases and J 4 bases, with 5 bases left between them. This CDR3 contains 12 residues. Per germline, CDR1 KGHSH and CDR2 LQKENI. The material sequenced was peripheral blood, taken 28 days after the second AZD1222 dose. The chain has TRBV18 and TRBJ2-2; no clear D. This receptor was identified in an adult who received the AZD1222 COVID-19 vaccine. CDR3 residues: CASSSGTGELFF. CDR3 coding DNA: TGTGCCAGCTCATCTGGCACCGGGGAGCTGTTTTTT.